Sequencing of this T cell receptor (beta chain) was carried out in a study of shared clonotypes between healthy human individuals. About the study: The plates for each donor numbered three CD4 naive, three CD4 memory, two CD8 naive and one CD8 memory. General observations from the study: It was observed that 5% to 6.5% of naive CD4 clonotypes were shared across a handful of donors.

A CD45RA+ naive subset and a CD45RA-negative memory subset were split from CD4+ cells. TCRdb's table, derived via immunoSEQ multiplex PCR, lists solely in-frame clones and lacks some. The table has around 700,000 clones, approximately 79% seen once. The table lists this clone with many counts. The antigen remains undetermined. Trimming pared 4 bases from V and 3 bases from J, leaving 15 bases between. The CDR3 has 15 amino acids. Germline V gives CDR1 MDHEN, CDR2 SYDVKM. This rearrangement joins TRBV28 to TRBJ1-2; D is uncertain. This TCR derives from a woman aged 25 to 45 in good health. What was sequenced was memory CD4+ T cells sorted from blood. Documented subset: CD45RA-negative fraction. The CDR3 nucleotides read TGTGCCAGCAGTTACGTCGCAGAACTTTACTATGGCTACACCTTC. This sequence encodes CASSYVAELYYGYTF.